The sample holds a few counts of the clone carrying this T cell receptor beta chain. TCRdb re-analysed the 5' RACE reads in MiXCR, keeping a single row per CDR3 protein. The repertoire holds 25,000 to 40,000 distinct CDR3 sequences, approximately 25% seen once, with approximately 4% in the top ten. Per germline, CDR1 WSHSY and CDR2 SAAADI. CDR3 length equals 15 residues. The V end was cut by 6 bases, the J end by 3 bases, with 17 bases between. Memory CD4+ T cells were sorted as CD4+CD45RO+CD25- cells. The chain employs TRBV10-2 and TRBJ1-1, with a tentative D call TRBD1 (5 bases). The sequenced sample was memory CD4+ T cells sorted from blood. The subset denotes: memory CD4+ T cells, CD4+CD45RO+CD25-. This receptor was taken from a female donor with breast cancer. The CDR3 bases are TGCGCCAGCAGCCCAACCTCAGGGTGGGACACTGAAGCTTTCTTT. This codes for CASSPTSGWDTEAFF.